Below, 22 T cell receptor beta chains from the same sample are listed, as sequenced in a study of spatial heterogeneity in lung cancer. TCRdb itself ran the 5' RACE reads through MiXCR, one entry per CDR3 protein. The sample lists about 82,000 distinct CDR3 sequences; 10% to 15% were seen once. Time point indicated: sample taken at primary tumor resection. Unsorted tumor, nontumor lung tissue or cryopreserved PBMC supplied the whole RNA. The input for sequencing was PBMCs, taken at surgery. Source of these receptors: a male donor with early-stage non-small cell lung cancer.

This clonotype was found many times. The chain has TRBV28 and TRBJ2-2; 9 positions match TRBD1. CDR3 length: 17 residues. Germline V gene lookup returns CDR1 MDHEN and CDR2 SYDVKM. With 5 bases clipped from V and 6 bases from J, the junction kept 13 bases outside the gene matches. The DNA for the CDR3 is TGTGCCAGCAGTAACCCCGTAGGGACAGGGCGATCCGGGGAGCTGTTTTTT. It encodes CASSNPVGTGRSGELFF.

This clonotype has ten or more counts. The chain recombines TRBV7-2 with TRBJ2-1, with D maybe TRBD2 (6 bases). Germline-derived CDR1 and CDR2 are SGHTA and FQGNSA. Trimming cost V 4 bases and J 12 bases, with 25 bases left between them. The CDR3 loop spans 16 amino acids. Here the CDR3 DNA reads TGTGCCAGCAGCTCTCCCAGGACTATCCTGGATGGGGGGCAGTTCTTC. Protein: CASSSPRTILDGGQFF.

The CDR3 DNA is TGTGCCAGCTCATCGGCAAACTTGGGGGACATTCAGTACTTC. Residues: CASSSANLGDIQYF. The V and J genes are TRBV18 and TRBJ2-4; TRBD1 or TRBD2 may be the D gene (5 bases each). The germline V gene has CDR1 KGHSH and CDR2 LQKENI. The V gene lost 5 bases and the J gene lost 8 bases, with 16 bases spanning the gap. The CDR3 consists of 14 residues.

V is TRBV12-5 and J is TRBJ1-1; D not certain. Trimming shortened V by 7 bases and J by 2 bases, and 8 bases separated the two germline ends. Per germline, CDR1 LGHNT and CDR2 FRNRAP. The CDR3 has 12 residues. The CDR3 region is CASERSNTEAFF. CDR3 in DNA: TGTGCTAGTGAGAGGAGTAACACTGAAGCTTTCTTT. Drawing the rest from reference TRBV12-5 and TRBJ1-1, the complete variable domain is DARVTQTPRHKVTEMGQEVTMRCQPILGHNTVFWYRQTMMQGLELLAYFRNRAPLDDSGMPKDRFSAEMPDATLATLKIQPSEPRDSAVYFCASERSNTEAFFGQGTRLTVV.

The chain links TRBV19 to TRBJ1-2; 7 nucleotides agree with TRBD1. Losses at the gene ends were 7 bases for V and 5 bases for J; bases not matched to a gene: 4. Germline V gives CDR1 LNHDA, CDR2 SQIVND (reference sequence). The CDR3 length is 12 residues. In nucleotides, the CDR3 is TGTGCCAGTATGGAACAGGGGTATGGCTACACCTTC. As protein: CASMEQGYGYTF.

This clonotype was counted between two and nine times. This chain uses TRBV12-3 or TRBV12-4 with TRBJ2-5; TRBD2 agrees at 9 bases. With 6 bases clipped from V and 4 bases from J, the junction kept 12 bases outside the gene matches. The CDR3 sequence is 16 residues long. CDR3 sequence reads: CASSPGGLAGRETQYF. CDR3 bases: TGTGCCAGCAGCCCTGGGGGGCTAGCGGGAAGAGAGACCCAGTACTTC.

This clonotype was observed at least ten times. This chain links TRBV19 with TRBJ2-1, with TRBD2 matching over 11 bases. This CDR3 region has 15 residues. Germline-derived CDR1 and CDR2 are LNHDA and SQIVND (reference sequence). Unmatched junction bases numbered 7, after V lost 9 bases and J lost 3 bases. The CDR3 loop reads CASGRLAGFYNEQFF. The DNA of the CDR3 is TGTGCCAGCGGACGACTAGCGGGGTTCTACAATGAGCAGTTCTTC.

This clonotype showed up just a few times. The genes are TRBV7-8 and TRBJ1-5; D not certain. Germline CDR1 and CDR2: SGHVS and FQNEAQ. V lost 1 base to trimming and J lost 7 bases, with 8 bases between them. The CDR3 sequence is 13 residues long. The CDR3 loop is CASSLGVGQPQHF. Here the CDR3 DNA reads TGTGCCAGCAGCTTAGGGGTAGGGCAGCCCCAGCATTTT.

This clonotype was detected a few times. The DNA for the CDR3 is TGTGCCAGCAGACCCTCAGGTTTCTACAATGAGCAGTTCTTC. It specifies CASRPSGFYNEQFF. The V and J genes are TRBV11-2 and TRBJ2-1, with D hard to call. This CDR3 is built from 14 residues. Between the trimmed V and J ends, which lost 6 bases and 3 bases, there was a span of 12 bases. The germline V gene has CDR1 SGHAT and CDR2 FQNNGV. Full variable domain (outside the CDR3, taken from reference TRBV11-2 and TRBJ2-1): EAGVAQSPRYKIIEKRQSVAFWCNPISGHATLYWYQQILGQGPKLLIQFQNNGVVDDSQLPKDRFSAERLKGVDSTLKIQPAKLEDSAVYLCASRPSGFYNEQFFGPGTRLTVL.

This clonotype was seen only a few times. The V gene is TRBV4-1, the J gene TRBJ2-3; TRBD2 matches 9 bases. The trim removed 2 bases at V and 7 bases at J, leaving 7 bases unmatched. Germline V gives CDR1 MGHRA, CDR2 YSYEKL. This CDR3 comprises 15 residues. This CDR3 is CASSQPGTSKNTQYF. CDR3 bases: TGCGCCAGCAGCCAACCCGGGACTAGCAAGAATACGCAGTATTTT.

This chain uses TRBV2 with TRBJ1-2; no definite D call. The V gene lost 7 bases and the J gene lost 1 base, with 19 bases spanning the gap. Germline loops: CDR1 SNHLY, CDR2 FYNNEI. The CDR3 length is 16 residues. DNA of the CDR3: TGTGCCAGCATGCCCAAAGGAGGGCCACTTAACTATGGCTACACCTTC. This gives the protein CASMPKGGPLNYGYTF. The full variable domain, completed using reference TRBV2 and TRBJ1-2, is EPEVTQTPSHQVTQMGQEVILRCVPISNHLYFYWYRQILGQKVEFLVSFYNNEISEKSEIFDDQFSVERPDGSNFTLKIRSTKLEDSAMYFCASMPKGGPLNYGYTFGSGTRLTVV.

This clonotype occurred many times. The chain is built from TRBV4-1 and TRBJ2-3; 12 bases are a match to TRBD2. CDR1 is MGHRA and CDR2 is YSYEKL in the germline V gene. The V segment lost 4 bases and the J segment 4 bases; nucleotides outside the gene matches: 6. The CDR3 is made up of 16 amino acids. The CDR3 DNA sequence: TGCGCCAGCAGCCCCATGACTAGCGGGGGTGCAGATACGCAGTATTTT. This encodes CASSPMTSGGADTQYF.

V and J are TRBV6-6 and TRBJ1-1; no definite D call. The CDR3 totals 14 residues. Germline V CDR1 and CDR2: MNHNY, SVGAGI (reference sequence). V was pared by 2 bases and J by 4 bases, with 11 bases between. The CDR3 DNA is TGTGCCAGCAGTTACGTAGGAGGTTCCACTGAAGCTTTCTTT. As protein: CASSYVGGSTEAFF.

The V gene is TRBV5-5, the J gene TRBJ2-7; D not certain. The CDR3 consists of 14 residues. Germline CDR1 SGHKS, CDR2 YYEKEE (reference sequence). V was trimmed by 1 base and J by 0 bases, leaving 8 bases between them. The CDR3 region has the DNA TGTGCCAGCAGCTTGAGCTCGAGCTCCTACGAGCAGTACTTC. This encodes CASSLSSSSYEQYF.

The rearrangement joins TRBV24-1 to TRBJ2-7; maybe TRBD2 (6 bases). This CDR3 is built from 15 residues. CDR1 and CDR2 from the germline V gene are KGHDR and SFDVKD. The ends were cut back, 7 bases at V and 5 bases at J, with 20 bases in the middle. As DNA, the CDR3 is TGTGCCACCAGCGATGCGACGGGAGCGGGCGACGAGCAGTACTTC. It specifies CATSDATGAGDEQYF.

There are many counts of this clonotype. The chain uses TRBV6-1 and TRBJ1-2; 9 bases are shared with TRBD1. This CDR3 region has 15 residues. The V gene's germline CDR1 is MNHNS and CDR2 SASEGT. After removal of 4 bases from V and 2 bases from J, the junction contained 5 bases not matched to a gene. The CDR3 protein is CASSAGTGKNYGYTF. For the CDR3, the DNA is TGTGCCAGCAGTGCCGGGACAGGGAAGAACTATGGCTACACCTTC.

This clonotype has just a few counts. This chain joins TRBV7-8 and TRBJ2-1, with 9 bases aligning to TRBD2. Germline CDR1 SGHVS, CDR2 FQNEAQ. Trimming removed 3 bases from V and 4 bases from J; junction bases left unmatched: 7. The CDR3 is made up of 16 amino acids. This CDR3 is CASSFLTSGAYNEQFF. The CDR3 DNA reads as TGTGCCAGCAGCTTTTTGACTAGCGGAGCGTACAATGAGCAGTTCTTC.

This clonotype was detected a few times. The rearrangement uses TRBV6-1 and TRBJ1-6, with 7 bases that match TRBD1. In germline, CDR1 is MNHNS, CDR2 SASEGT. The CDR3 contains 15 residues. V gave up 9 bases and J gave up 6 bases; unmatched junction bases: 11. The CDR3, as DNA: TGTGCCAGTAAAGGAGACAGGGCGGTTAATTCACCCCTCCACTTT. This gives the protein CASKGDRAVNSPLHF.

V is TRBV5-5 and J is TRBJ2-3; possibly TRBD2 for D (6 bases). The CDR3 totals 14 residues. Germline lookup yields CDR1 SGHKS and CDR2 YYEKEE (reference sequence). The V end lost 0 bases, the J end lost 8 bases, and 13 bases lay between the germline ends. The CDR3 region is CASSLDEWGGTQYF. CDR3 coding DNA: TGTGCCAGCAGCTTGGATGAGTGGGGAGGTACGCAGTATTTT. Full variable domain (remainder filled in from reference TRBV5-5 and TRBJ2-3): DAGVTQSPTHLIKTRGQQVTLRCSPISGHKSVSWYQQVLGQGPQFIFQYYEKEERGRGNFPDRFSARQFPNYSSELNVNALLLGDSALYLCASSLDEWGGTQYFGPGTRLTVL.

CDR3 sequence reads: CAISEKEGRLFEAFF. CDR3 DNA sequence: TGTGCCATCAGTGAGAAGGAGGGACGACTGTTTGAAGCTTTCTTT. The chain joins TRBV10-3 to TRBJ1-1; a possible D gene is TRBD1 (5 bases). Germline lookup yields CDR1 ENHRY and CDR2 SYGVKD. The CDR3 has 15 amino acids. With 2 bases removed from V and 7 bases from J, the gap between germline ends came to 17 bases.

In this sample, this clonotype turned up a few times. This chain joins TRBV19 and TRBJ1-5; TRBD1 matches 7 bases. The germline V gene has CDR1 LNHDA and CDR2 SQIVND (reference sequence). J was trimmed by 4 bases and V by 4 bases; bases with no gene match: 7. This CDR3 is 15 amino acids long. CDR3 region: CASSTQGGGNQPQHF. The DNA of the CDR3 is TGTGCCAGTAGTACCCAGGGGGGAGGAAATCAGCCCCAGCATTTT. Complete variable domain (other parts from reference TRBV19 and TRBJ1-5): DGGITQSPKYLFRKEGQNVTLSCEQNLNHDAMYWYRQDPGQGLRLIYYSQIVNDFQKGDIAEGYSVSREKKESFPLTVTSAQKNPTAFYLCASSTQGGGNQPQHFGDGTRLSIL.

This clonotype has only a few counts. The chain combines TRBV29-1 with TRBJ2-1; 10 nucleotides align to TRBD1. Germline V gene sequence: CDR1 SQVTM, CDR2 ANQGSEA. The CDR3 runs 16 residues. The ends lost 2 bases at V and 12 bases at J; junction bases unmatched: 16. CDR3 bases: TGCAGCGTTGAATCAGTGGGACAGGGGTTGGGGGCCACGCAGTTCTTC. Protein product: CSVESVGQGLGATQFF.